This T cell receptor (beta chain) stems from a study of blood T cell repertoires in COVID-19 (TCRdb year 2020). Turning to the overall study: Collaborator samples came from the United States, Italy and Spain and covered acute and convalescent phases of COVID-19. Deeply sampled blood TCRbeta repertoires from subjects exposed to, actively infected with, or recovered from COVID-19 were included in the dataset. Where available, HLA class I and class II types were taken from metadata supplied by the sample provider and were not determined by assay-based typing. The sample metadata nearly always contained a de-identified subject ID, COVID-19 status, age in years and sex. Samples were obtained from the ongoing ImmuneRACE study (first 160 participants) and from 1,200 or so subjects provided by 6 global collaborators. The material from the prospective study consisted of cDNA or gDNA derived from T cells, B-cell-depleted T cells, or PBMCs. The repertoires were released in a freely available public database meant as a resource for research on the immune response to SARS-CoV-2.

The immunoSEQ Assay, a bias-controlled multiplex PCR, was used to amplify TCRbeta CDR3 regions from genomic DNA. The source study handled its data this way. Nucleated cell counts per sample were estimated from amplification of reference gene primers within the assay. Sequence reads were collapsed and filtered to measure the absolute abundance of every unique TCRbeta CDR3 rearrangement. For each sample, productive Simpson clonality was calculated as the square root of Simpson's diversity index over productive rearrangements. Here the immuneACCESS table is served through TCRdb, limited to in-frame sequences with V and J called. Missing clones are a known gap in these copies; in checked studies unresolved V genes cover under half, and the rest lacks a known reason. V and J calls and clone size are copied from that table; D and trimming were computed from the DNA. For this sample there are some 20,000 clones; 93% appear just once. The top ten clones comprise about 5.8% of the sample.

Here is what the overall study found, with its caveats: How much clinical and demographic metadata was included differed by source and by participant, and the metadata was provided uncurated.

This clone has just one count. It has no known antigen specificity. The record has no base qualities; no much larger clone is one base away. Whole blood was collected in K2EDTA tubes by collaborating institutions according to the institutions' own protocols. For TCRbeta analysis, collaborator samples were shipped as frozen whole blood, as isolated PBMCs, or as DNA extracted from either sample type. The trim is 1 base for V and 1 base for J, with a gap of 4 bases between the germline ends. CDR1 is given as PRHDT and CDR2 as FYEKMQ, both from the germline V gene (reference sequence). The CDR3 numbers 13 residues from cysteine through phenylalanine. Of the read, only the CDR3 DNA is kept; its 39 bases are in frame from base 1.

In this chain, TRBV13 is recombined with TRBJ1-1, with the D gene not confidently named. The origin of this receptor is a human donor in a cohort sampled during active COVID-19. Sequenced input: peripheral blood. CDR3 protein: CASSLAQNTEAFF. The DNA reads TGTGCCAGCAGCTTAGCACAGAACACTGAAGCTTTCTTT.